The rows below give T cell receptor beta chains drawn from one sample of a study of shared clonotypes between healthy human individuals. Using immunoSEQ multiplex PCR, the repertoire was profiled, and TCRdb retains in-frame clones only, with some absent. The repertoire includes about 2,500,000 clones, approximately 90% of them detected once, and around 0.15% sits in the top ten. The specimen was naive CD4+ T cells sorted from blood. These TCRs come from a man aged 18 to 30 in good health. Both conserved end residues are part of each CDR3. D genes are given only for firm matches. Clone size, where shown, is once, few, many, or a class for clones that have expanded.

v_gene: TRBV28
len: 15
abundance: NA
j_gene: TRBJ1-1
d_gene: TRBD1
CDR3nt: TGTGCCAGCAGTACCCATGGGACAGGGGGCACTGAAGCTTTCTTT
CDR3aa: CASSTHGTGGTEAFF

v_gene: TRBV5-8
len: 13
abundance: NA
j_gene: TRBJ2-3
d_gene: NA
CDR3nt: TGTGCCAGCTTCCAGGGGAACACAGATACGCAGTATTTT
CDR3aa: CASFQGNTDTQYF

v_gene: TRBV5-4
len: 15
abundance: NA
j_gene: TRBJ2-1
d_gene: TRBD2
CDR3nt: TGTGCCAGCAGCTTGGAATCTAGCGGGAGGTATGAGCAGTTCTTC
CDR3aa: CASSLESSGRYEQFF

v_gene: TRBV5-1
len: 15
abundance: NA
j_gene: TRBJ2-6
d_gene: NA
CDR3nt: TGCGCCAGCAGCCCGGACAGAAGAGGGGCCAACGTCCTGACTTTC
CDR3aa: CASSPDRRGANVLTF

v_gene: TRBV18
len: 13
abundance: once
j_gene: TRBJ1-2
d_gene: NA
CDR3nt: TGTGCCAGCTCACCAGAGTCGACAACTGGCTACACCTTC
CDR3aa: CASSPESTTGYTF

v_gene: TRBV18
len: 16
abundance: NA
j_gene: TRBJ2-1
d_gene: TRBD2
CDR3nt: TGTGCCAGCTCCCATACTAGCGGGGGGTCCTACAATGAGCAGTTCTTC
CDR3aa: CASSHTSGGSYNEQFF

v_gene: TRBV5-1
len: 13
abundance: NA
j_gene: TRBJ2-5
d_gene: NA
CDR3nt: TGCGCCAGCAGTCATCCCGACCAAGAGACCCAGTACTTC
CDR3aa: CASSHPDQETQYF

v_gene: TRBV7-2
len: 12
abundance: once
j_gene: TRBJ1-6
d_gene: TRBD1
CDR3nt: TGTGCCAGCAGACCCCCGGGACAGGGGCTCCACTTT
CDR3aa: CASRPPGQGLHF

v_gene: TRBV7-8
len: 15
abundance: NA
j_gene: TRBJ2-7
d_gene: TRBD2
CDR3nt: TGTGCCAGCAGCCCTGGGGGGGGTTTCAGAGACGAGCAGTACTTC
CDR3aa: CASSPGGGFRDEQYF

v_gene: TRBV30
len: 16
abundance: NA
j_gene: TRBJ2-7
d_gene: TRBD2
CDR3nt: TGTGCCTGGAGTATGGTAGCGGGGGGCCATACCTACGAGCAGTACTTC
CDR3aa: CAWSMVAGGHTYEQYF

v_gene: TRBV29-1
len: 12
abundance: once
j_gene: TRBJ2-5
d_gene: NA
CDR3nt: TGCAGCGTTGAGGGGGGGCGTGAGACCCAGTACTTC
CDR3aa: CSVEGGRETQYF

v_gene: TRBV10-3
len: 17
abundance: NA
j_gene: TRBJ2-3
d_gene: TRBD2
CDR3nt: TGTGCCATCAGGGACATAGAAAGCGGGAGACTCACAGATACGCAGTATTTT
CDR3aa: CAIRDIESGRLTDTQYF

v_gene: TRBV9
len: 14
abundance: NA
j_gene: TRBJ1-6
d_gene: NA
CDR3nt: TGTGCCAGCAGCGTAGCCGACGGCAATTCACCCCTCCACTTT
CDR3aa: CASSVADGNSPLHF

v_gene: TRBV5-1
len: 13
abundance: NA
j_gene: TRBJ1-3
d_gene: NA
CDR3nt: TGCGCCAGCAAGGCGACGGGGGGAAACACCATATATTTT
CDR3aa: CASKATGGNTIYF

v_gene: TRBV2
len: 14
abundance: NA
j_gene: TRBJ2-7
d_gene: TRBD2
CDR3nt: TGTGCCAGCTTAAGGGAGGGAGCCTCCTACGAGCAGTACTTC
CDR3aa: CASLREGASYEQYF

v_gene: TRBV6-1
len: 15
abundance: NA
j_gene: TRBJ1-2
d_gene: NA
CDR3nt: TGTGCCAGCAGCCCCGGCCCGGGGGCCTACTATGGCTACACCTTC
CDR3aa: CASSPGPGAYYGYTF

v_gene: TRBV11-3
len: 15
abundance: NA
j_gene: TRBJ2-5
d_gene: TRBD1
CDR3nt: TGTGCCAGCAGCATTGGGACAGGGCAGCAAGAGACCCAGTACTTC
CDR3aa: CASSIGTGQQETQYF

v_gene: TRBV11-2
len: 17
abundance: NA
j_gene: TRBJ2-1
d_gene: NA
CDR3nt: TGTGCCAGCAGCTTAGAGCTTAGTGGCGGGGCCTACAATGAGCAGTTCTTC
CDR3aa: CASSLELSGGAYNEQFF

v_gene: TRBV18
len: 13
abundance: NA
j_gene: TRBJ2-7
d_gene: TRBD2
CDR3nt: TGTGCCAGCTCCCGAGCGGGGCCCTACGAGCAGTACTTC
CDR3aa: CASSRAGPYEQYF

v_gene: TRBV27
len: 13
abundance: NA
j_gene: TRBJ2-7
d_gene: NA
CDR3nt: TGTGCCAGCAGAAGGACGGTCTCCTACGAGCAGTACTTC
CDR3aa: CASRRTVSYEQYF

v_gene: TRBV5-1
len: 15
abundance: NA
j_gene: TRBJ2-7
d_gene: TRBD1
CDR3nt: TGCGCCAGCAGCTTGGGTGGGACAGCTTCCTACGAGCAGTACTTC
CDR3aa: CASSLGGTASYEQYF

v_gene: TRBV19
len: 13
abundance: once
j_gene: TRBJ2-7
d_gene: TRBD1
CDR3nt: TGTGCCAGTGGCCGGGACAGGGCCTACGAGCAGTACTTC
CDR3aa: CASGRDRAYEQYF

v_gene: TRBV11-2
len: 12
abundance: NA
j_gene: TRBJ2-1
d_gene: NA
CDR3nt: TGTGCCAGCAGCGCGCAATACAATGAGCAGTTCTTC
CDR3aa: CASSAQYNEQFF

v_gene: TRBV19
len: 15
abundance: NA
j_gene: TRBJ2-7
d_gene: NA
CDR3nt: TGTGCCAGTAGTATTAGCTCTCTGAGCTCCTACGAGCAGTACTTC
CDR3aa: CASSISSLSSYEQYF

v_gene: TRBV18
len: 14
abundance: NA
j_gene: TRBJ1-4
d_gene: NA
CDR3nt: TGTGCCAGCTCACGGGAGCGAATCAATGAAAAACTGTTTTTT
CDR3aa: CASSRERINEKLFF

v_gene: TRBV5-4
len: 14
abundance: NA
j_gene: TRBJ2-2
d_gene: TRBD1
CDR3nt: TGTGCCAGCAGCTTAGGACAGGGGGCCGGGGAGCTGTTTTTT
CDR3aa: CASSLGQGAGELFF

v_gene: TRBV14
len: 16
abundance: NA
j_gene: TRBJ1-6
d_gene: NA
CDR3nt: TGTGCCAGCAGCCAAGATCATTGGGGTTATAATTCACCCCTCCACTTT
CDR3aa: CASSQDHWGYNSPLHF

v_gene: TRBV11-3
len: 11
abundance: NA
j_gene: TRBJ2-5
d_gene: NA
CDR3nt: TGTGCCAGCAGCCCGGGGGTGACCCAGTACTTC
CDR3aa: CASSPGVTQYF

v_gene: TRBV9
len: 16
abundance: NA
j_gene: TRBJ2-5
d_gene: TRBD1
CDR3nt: TGTGCCAGCAGCGTAGCGGGTACAGGGGCTGAAGAGACCCAGTACTTC
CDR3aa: CASSVAGTGAEETQYF

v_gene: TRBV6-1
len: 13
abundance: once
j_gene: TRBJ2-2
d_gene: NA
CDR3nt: TGTGCCAGCAGTACGGACAGTCGAGGGGAGCTGTTTTTT
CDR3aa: CASSTDSRGELFF

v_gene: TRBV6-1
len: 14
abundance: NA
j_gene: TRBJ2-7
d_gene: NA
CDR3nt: TGTGCCAGCAGTCAACGTACTGGGACCTACGAGCAGTACTTC
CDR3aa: CASSQRTGTYEQYF

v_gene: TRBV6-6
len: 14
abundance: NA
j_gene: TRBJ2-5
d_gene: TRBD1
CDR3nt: TGTGCCAGCAGCCTGGGACAGGGCAGAGAGACCCAGTACTTC
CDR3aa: CASSLGQGRETQYF

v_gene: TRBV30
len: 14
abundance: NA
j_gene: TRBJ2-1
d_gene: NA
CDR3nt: TGTGCCTGGAAGGGGGTTTCCTCCTACAATGAGCAGTTCTTC
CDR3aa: CAWKGVSSYNEQFF

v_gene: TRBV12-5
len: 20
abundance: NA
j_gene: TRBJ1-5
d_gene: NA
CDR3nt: TGTGCTAGTGGTTGGGGTTACGGACAGTCCGGGGGGTATAGCAATCAGCCCCAGCATTTT
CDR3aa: CASGWGYGQSGGYSNQPQHF

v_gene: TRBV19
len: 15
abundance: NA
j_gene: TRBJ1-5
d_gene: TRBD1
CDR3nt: TGTGCCAGTAGTTCCGGACAGGGCGACCGTCAGCCCCAGCATTTT
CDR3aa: CASSSGQGDRQPQHF

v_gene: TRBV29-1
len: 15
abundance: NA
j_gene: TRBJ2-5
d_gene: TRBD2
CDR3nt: TGCAGCGTTGAAGACCTCTGGGGGGGGGTAGAGACCCAGTACTTC
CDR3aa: CSVEDLWGGVETQYF

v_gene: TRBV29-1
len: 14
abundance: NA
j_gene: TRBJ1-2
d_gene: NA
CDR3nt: TGCAGCGTTGATTTCTTAGGCCAGAACTATGGCTACACCTTC
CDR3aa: CSVDFLGQNYGYTF

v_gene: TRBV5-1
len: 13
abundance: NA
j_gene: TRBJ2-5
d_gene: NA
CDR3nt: TGCGCCAGCACTTCCCCAGGGGTAGAGACCCAGTACTTC
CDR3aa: CASTSPGVETQYF

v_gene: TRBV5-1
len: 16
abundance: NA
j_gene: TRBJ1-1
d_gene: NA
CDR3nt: TGCGCCAGCAGCTTGGGGGCCTCTACAGCGAACACTGAAGCTTTCTTT
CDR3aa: CASSLGASTANTEAFF

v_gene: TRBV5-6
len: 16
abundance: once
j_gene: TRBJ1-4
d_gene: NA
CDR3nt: TGTGCCAGCAGCTTTAGGGGAGTTGCAACTAATGAAAAACTGTTTTTT
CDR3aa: CASSFRGVATNEKLFF

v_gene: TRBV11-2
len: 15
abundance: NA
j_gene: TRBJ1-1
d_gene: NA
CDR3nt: TGTGCCAGCAGCTTAGATAATCGAAGGGCTGGTGAAGCTTTCTTT
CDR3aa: CASSLDNRRAGEAFF

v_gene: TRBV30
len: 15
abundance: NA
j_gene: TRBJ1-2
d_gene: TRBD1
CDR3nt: TGTGCCTGGAGTGTATCGGGACAGGCCAACTATGGCTACACCTTC
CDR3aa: CAWSVSGQANYGYTF

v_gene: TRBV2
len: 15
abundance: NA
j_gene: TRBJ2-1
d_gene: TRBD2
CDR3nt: TGTGCCAGCAGTGGACTAGCGGGAGGGAGGAATGAGCAGTTCTTC
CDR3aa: CASSGLAGGRNEQFF

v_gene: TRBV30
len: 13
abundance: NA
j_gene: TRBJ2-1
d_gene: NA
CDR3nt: TGTGCCTGGAGTAGGCTACCGTACAATGAGCAGTTCTTC
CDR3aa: CAWSRLPYNEQFF

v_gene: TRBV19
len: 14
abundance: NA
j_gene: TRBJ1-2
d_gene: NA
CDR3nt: TGTGCCAGTAGTATACAGGGAACTAACTATGGCTACACCTTC
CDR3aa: CASSIQGTNYGYTF

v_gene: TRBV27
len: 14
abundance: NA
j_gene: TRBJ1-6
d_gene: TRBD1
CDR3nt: TGTGCCAGCAGTCCGGGGACAGGGCACTCACCCCTCCACTTT
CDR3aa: CASSPGTGHSPLHF

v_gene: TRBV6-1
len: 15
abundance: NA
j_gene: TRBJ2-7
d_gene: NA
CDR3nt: TGTGCCAGCAGTGAAGCCAGGGGCGTGTGGTACGAGCAGTACTTC
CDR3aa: CASSEARGVWYEQYF

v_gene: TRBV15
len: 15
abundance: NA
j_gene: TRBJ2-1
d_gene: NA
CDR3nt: TGTGCCACCAGCTACTGGAAGAACAAGTACAATGAGCAGTTCTTC
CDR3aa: CATSYWKNKYNEQFF

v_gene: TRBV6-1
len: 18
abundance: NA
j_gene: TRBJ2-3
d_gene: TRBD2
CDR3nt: TGTGCCAGCAGTGTGGACTCTCGGATGGCTAGCGGGGCAGATACGCAGTATTTT
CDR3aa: CASSVDSRMASGADTQYF

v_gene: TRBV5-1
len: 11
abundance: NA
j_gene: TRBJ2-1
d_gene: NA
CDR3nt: TGCGCCAGCAGCAATTTAAATGAGCAGTTCTTC
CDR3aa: CASSNLNEQFF